The 14 T cell receptor beta chains in this list originate from one sample, sequenced in a study of technical replicates of blood from several donors. Data came from immunoSEQ multiplex PCR; TCRdb stores just in-frame clones and leaves some out. In the table there are more than 65,000 clones, 85% to 95% of which are singletons. Material: T cells isolated from PBMCs. The receptors stem from a human donor in good health.

This rearrangement joins TRBV7-6 to TRBJ2-7; D is perhaps TRBD2 (6 bases). V lost 6 bases and J lost 3, with 12 bases in between. The germline V gene encodes CDR1 SGHVS and CDR2 FNYEAQ. CDR3 length equals 13 residues. This CDR3 reads CASSPTRGYEQYF. The CDR3 DNA reads TGTGCCAGCAGTCCGACTAGGGGCTACGAGCAGTACTTC.

J is TRBJ2-1 and V is TRBV18, with D perhaps matching TRBD1 (5 bases). From germline, CDR1 is KGHSH and CDR2 LQKENI. V lost 1 base, J lost 0 bases, and 7 bases lay in between. CDR3 length equals 15 residues. The CDR3 region is CASSPLTGSYNEQFF. CDR3 DNA: TGTGCCAGCTCACCACTTACAGGCTCCTACAATGAGCAGTTCTTC.

This chain joins TRBV27 and TRBJ1-2; 11 nucleotides match TRBD1. CDR1 and CDR2 (germline): MNHEY, SMNVEV (reference sequence). V trimming: 6 bases; J trimming: 5 bases; junction bases outside the gene matches: 17. CDR3 size: 18 residues. CDR3 amino acids: CASRDLGQGVPEGYGYTF. The CDR3 nucleotides are TGTGCCAGCAGGGACCTGGGACAGGGGGTCCCCGAGGGATATGGCTACACCTTC.

The rearrangement joins TRBV9 to TRBJ2-7; D possibly corresponds to TRBD2 (6 bases). CDR1 is SGDLS and CDR2 is YYNGEE in the germline V gene. CDR3 length equals 15 residues. Trimming took 3 bases from V and 2 from J, leaving 15 bases between them. CDR3: CASSARRDFPYEQYF. CDR3 DNA sequence: TGTGCCAGCAGCGCGCGAAGGGACTTCCCCTACGAGCAGTACTTC.

In its sample, this clone was seen once. The chain employs TRBV19 and TRBJ2-7; 7 nucleotides agree with TRBD2. This CDR3 region has 13 residues. V shed 7 bases and J 7 bases; nucleotides not matched to a gene: 10. Germline values: CDR1 LNHDA, CDR2 SQIVND (reference sequence). CDR3 region: CASKWRRGSEQYF. The CDR3 bases are TGTGCCAGTAAGTGGAGGCGGGGGTCGGAGCAGTACTTC. Full variable domain (remainder filled in from reference TRBV19 and TRBJ2-7): DGGITQSPKYLFRKEGQNVTLSCEQNLNHDAMYWYRQDPGQGLRLIYYSQIVNDFQKGDIAEGYSVSREKKESFPLTVTSAQKNPTAFYLCASKWRRGSEQYFGPGTRLTVT.

The gene calls are TRBV25-1 and TRBJ2-1, with TRBD1 matching over 8 bases. This CDR3 has 15 amino acids. V was clipped by 1 base and J by 2 bases; unmatched bases: 1. The V gene's germline CDR1 is MGHDK and CDR2 SYGVNS. CDR3 nucleotide sequence: TGTGCCAGCAGTGAATCCAGGGGGCCCTACAATGAGCAGTTCTTC. Translation: CASSESRGPYNEQFF.

The chain joins TRBV6-5 to TRBJ1-1; D is ambiguous. This CDR3 contains 12 residues. V gave up 5 bases and J gave up 0 bases, with 4 bases separating them. Germline V gene lookup returns CDR1 MNHEY and CDR2 SVGAGI. The CDR3 reads CASSRVNTEAFF. CDR3 nucleotides: TGTGCCAGCAGTCGGGTGAACACTGAAGCTTTCTTT.

The chain carries TRBV6-4 and TRBJ2-3; TRBD2 agrees at 10 bases. Germline CDR1 is MRHNA and CDR2 is SNTAGT. This CDR3 is built from 16 residues. The DNA for the CDR3 is TGTCAGGGGGGGACTAGCGAAAAACCTAGCACAGATACGCAGTATTTT. Translation gives CQGGTSEKPSTDTQYF.

The chain links TRBV9 to TRBJ2-7; 9 nucleotides align to TRBD2. Trimming at V came to 4 bases and at J to 2 bases, leaving 7 bases not matched to a gene. This CDR3 comprises 15 residues. The germline V gene encodes CDR1 SGDLS and CDR2 YYNGEE. Here the CDR3 reads CASSPYSGSPYEQYF. In nucleotides, the CDR3 is TGTGCCAGCAGCCCCTATAGCGGGAGTCCCTACGAGCAGTACTTC.

V and J are TRBV4-1 and TRBJ2-2; 9 bases line up with TRBD2. Germline loops: CDR1 MGHRA, CDR2 YSYEKL. The length of the CDR3 is 16 residues. Trimming cost V 0 bases and J 6 bases; bases outside gene matches: 5. The CDR3 region is CASSQDSSGSSGELFF. As DNA, the CDR3 is TGCGCCAGCAGCCAAGACAGTAGCGGGAGTTCCGGGGAGCTGTTTTTT.

The rearrangement links TRBV4-1 to TRBJ1-5; 7 positions match TRBD1. CDR1 MGHRA and CDR2 YSYEKL come from the germline V gene. The CDR3 has 14 residues. The V and J ends lost 1 base and 8 bases, in that order; junction bases with no gene match: 5. This CDR3 reads CASSQVGQLKPQHF. The CDR3 region has the DNA TGCGCCAGCAGCCAAGTGGGACAGCTTAAGCCCCAGCATTTT.

In its sample, this clone was seen a few times. The V call is TRBV30, the J call TRBJ1-1; 7 positions agree with TRBD1. Looked up from germline, CDR1 is GTSNPN and CDR2 is SVGIG (reference sequence). V dropped 0 bases and J dropped 8; count of bases not matched to a gene: 0. This CDR3 is 11 amino acids long. The CDR3 loop is CAWSVQGEAFF. In nucleotides, the CDR3 is TGTGCCTGGAGTGTACAGGGGGAAGCTTTCTTT.

V gene TRBV27 combines with J gene TRBJ2-2, with 8 bases fitting TRBD1. Trimming cost V 3 bases and J 4 bases; bases outside gene matches: 4. This CDR3 has 15 residues. Germline V gene data show CDR1 as MNHEY and CDR2 as SMNVEV (reference sequence). Here the CDR3 reads CASSFGQGLTGELFF. CDR3 nucleotides: TGTGCCAGCAGTTTCGGACAGGGCCTCACCGGGGAGCTGTTTTTT.

V and J are TRBV7-3 and TRBJ1-5; 7 bases are a match to TRBD1. After removal of 6 bases from V and 5 bases from J, the junction contained 4 bases not matched to a gene. Germline V gives CDR1 SGHTA, CDR2 FQGTGA. The CDR3 runs 13 residues. CDR3: CASSKDRDQPQHF. The CDR3 region has the DNA TGTGCCAGCAGTAAAGACAGGGATCAGCCCCAGCATTTT.